These 31 T cell receptor beta chains came from one sample sequenced in a study of Graves' ophthalmopathy and Graves' hyperthyroidism. TCR beta CDR3 regions were amplified from RNA transcripts. First-round RT-PCR with HTBI primers preceded a second-round multiplex PCR. TCRdb re-called the multiplex PCR reads with MiXCR, one entry per CDR3 protein. This sample has fewer than 400,000 distinct CDR3 sequences, with about 16% found just once. Sequences were obtained from peripheral blood. Receptors originate from a woman aged 18-29 years with Graves' ophthalmopathy.

This clonotype showed up many times. The V call is TRBV4-1, the J call TRBJ2-7, with 12 bases lining up with TRBD2. V lost 1 base, J lost 4 bases, and 2 bases stayed unmatched. The germline gives CDR1 MGHRA, CDR2 YSYEKL. This CDR3 region has 15 residues. Here the CDR3 DNA reads TGCGCCAGCAGCCAAGTAGGACTAGCGGGATACGAGCAGTACTTC. The encoded protein is CASSQVGLAGYEQYF.

Ten or more counts support this clonotype. The rearrangement joins TRBV2 to TRBJ1-5, with 7 bases matching TRBD1. V shed 3 bases, J shed 7 bases, and the junction held 9 bases outside the gene matches. This CDR3 contains 15 residues. Germline V gene data show CDR1 as SNHLY and CDR2 as FYNNEI. CDR3 sequence (DNA): TGTGCCAGCAGTGATCGGGCAGGGGGATGGCAGCCCCAGCATTTT. Translated: CASSDRAGGWQPQHF.

The J gene is TRBJ1-1, the V gene TRBV27; 8 nucleotides match TRBD1. CDR1 is MNHEY and CDR2 is SMNVEV in the germline V gene (reference sequence). The CDR3 consists of 14 residues. V lost 4 bases, J lost 3 bases, and 4 bases stayed unmatched. The CDR3 spells CASSSGGRDTEAFF. CDR3 in DNA: TGTGCCAGCAGTTCAGGGGGCCGGGACACTGAAGCTTTCTTT.

For this clonotype: This may be a read error: a much more frequent sequence differs by one nucleotide. V gene TRBV13 combines with J gene TRBJ2-2, with D perhaps matching TRBD1 (5 bases). Germline V CDR1 and CDR2: PRHDT, FYEKMQ (reference sequence). The CDR3 is 19 residues long. Trimming left V 1 base short and J 3 bases short, with 21 bases between. The CDR3 nucleotides are TGTGCCAGCAGCTTAGCCCATCACGTCATACGACAGTACACCGGGGAGCTGTTTTTT. It translates to CASSLAHHVIRQYTGELFF.

This clonotype was observed at least ten times. This chain links TRBV6-5 with TRBJ1-3, with 7 bases aligning to TRBD1. This CDR3 is built from 16 residues. Germline V gene lookup returns CDR1 MNHEY and CDR2 SVGAGI. Losses at the gene ends were 5 bases for V and 4 bases for J; bases not matched to a gene: 11. In nucleotides, the CDR3 is TGTGCCAGCAGTCCAAACAGGGGCCTGGGGGGAAACACCATATATTTT. This encodes CASSPNRGLGGNTIYF.

This clonotype came up many times. The chain recombines TRBV7-2 with TRBJ2-7, with a possible D match to TRBD1 (6 bases). With 4 bases removed from V and 5 bases from J, the gap between germline ends came to 12 bases. The CDR3 is 13 amino acids. Looked up from germline, CDR1 is SGHTA and CDR2 is FQGNSA. CDR3 coding DNA: TGTGCCAGCAGCTCCAGGGGTGTCCACGAGCAGTACTTC. This sequence encodes CASSSRGVHEQYF.

V is TRBV7-2 and J is TRBJ2-4; weak D call: TRBD2 (6 bases). In germline, CDR1 is SGHTA, CDR2 FQGNSA. V lost 2 bases and J lost 0, with 11 bases in between. This CDR3 comprises 16 residues. As DNA, the CDR3 is TGTGCCAGCAGCTTAACGTCGGGACTAGCCAAAAACATTCAGTACTTC. Amino acids: CASSLTSGLAKNIQYF.

The J gene is TRBJ2-7, the V gene TRBV9; 7 positions agree with TRBD1. This CDR3 region has 15 residues. The V and J ends lost 0 bases and 2 bases, in that order; junction bases with no gene match: 5. Germline V gene data show CDR1 as SGDLS and CDR2 as YYNGEE. CDR3 in amino acids: CASSVDDRVPYEQYF. The CDR3 region has the DNA TGTGCCAGCAGCGTAGACGACAGGGTTCCCTACGAGCAGTACTTC.

This clonotype was counted ten times or more. The chain uses TRBV5-1 and TRBJ2-7; the D gene is possibly TRBD2 (7 bases). Trimming stripped 4 bases from V and 6 bases from J, with 17 bases between. CDR1 and CDR2 (germline): SGHRS, YFSETQ. The CDR3 consists of 14 residues. The CDR3 is CASSRTAGASEQYF. CDR3 coding DNA: TGCGCCAGCAGCCGAACCGCGGGGGCGTCCGAGCAGTACTTC. Based on the CDR3 plus reference TRBV5-1 and TRBJ2-7, the full variable domain is KAGVTQTPRYLIKTRGQQVTLSCSPISGHRSVSWYQQTPGQGLQFLFEYFSETQRNKGNFPGRFSGRQFSNSRSEMNVSTLELGDSALYLCASSRTAGASEQYFGPGTRLTVT.

This clonotype came up many times. The rearrangement links TRBV4-1 to TRBJ2-5; TRBD1 agrees at 8 bases. This CDR3 comprises 18 residues. V was pared by 1 base and J by 5 bases, with 15 bases of the junction left unmatched. CDR1 is MGHRA, CDR2 YSYEKL, per germline. The CDR3 loop is CASSQGSPTGGIRETQYF. The CDR3 bases are TGCGCCAGCAGCCAAGGGTCCCCAACAGGGGGGATTAGGGAGACCCAGTACTTC.

In this sample, this clonotype turned up many times. In DNA, the CDR3 is TGCAGTGCTAGAGATCTCCAGGAATACTACGAGCAGTACTTC. Protein sequence: CSARDLQEYYEQYF. The chain employs TRBV20-1 and TRBJ2-7, with D uncertain. Germline V gene sequence: CDR1 DFQATT, CDR2 SNEGSKA (reference sequence). Trimming took 0 bases from V and 3 from J, leaving 12 bases between them. The CDR3 spans 14 residues.

This clonotype was seen many times. The J gene is TRBJ2-7, the V gene TRBV5-1; TRBD1 might be the D (6 bases). The V and J ends lost 1 base and 0 bases respectively, with 11 bases between them. The CDR3 runs to 15 residues. Looked up from germline, CDR1 is SGHRS and CDR2 is YFSETQ. CDR3 DNA: TGCGCCAGCAGCTTGCGTCCAGGGGTCTCCTACGAGCAGTACTTC. Translation gives CASSLRPGVSYEQYF.

This clonotype has a count of ten or more. The chain is built from TRBV6-2 or TRBV6-3 and TRBJ1-1, with D unresolved. Trimming stripped 7 bases from V and 0 bases from J, with 9 bases between. The length of the CDR3 is 13 residues. Germline values: CDR1 MNHEY, CDR2 SVGEGT. The CDR3 reads CASIGFMNTEAFF. CDR3 in DNA: TGTGCCAGCATTGGATTCATGAACACTGAAGCTTTCTTT.

This clonotype has just a few counts. V usage is TRBV18 and J usage is TRBJ1-5; D remains ambiguous. The CDR3 totals 16 residues. From germline, CDR1 is KGHSH and CDR2 LQKENI. The V end lost 3 bases, the J end lost 2 bases, and 14 bases lay between the germline ends. CDR3 sequence reads: CASSPTESGGNQPQHF. The CDR3 DNA is TGTGCCAGCTCACCGACCGAGAGCGGAGGCAATCAGCCCCAGCATTTT.

This clonotype showed up many times. The chain joins TRBV7-2 to TRBJ1-1; tentatively, D is TRBD1 (6 bases). Per germline, CDR1 SGHTA and CDR2 FQGNSA. The germline V and J ends were trimmed by 4 bases and 6 bases, with 9 bases remaining between them. The CDR3 loop spans 12 amino acids. The DNA for the CDR3 is TGTGCCAGCAGCTCACAGGGCCCTGAAGCTTTCTTT. This encodes CASSSQGPEAFF.

This clonotype was found a few times. The chain carries TRBV4-3 and TRBJ1-3; maybe TRBD1 (5 bases). Germline CDR1 reads LGHNA; CDR2 reads YSLEER. The CDR3 length is 16 residues. Trimming shortened V by 1 base and J by 0 bases, and 10 bases separated the two germline ends. The CDR3 region has the DNA TGCGCCAGCAGCCAAGTTGGGGGGTTCTCTGGAAACACCATATATTTT. It codes for CASSQVGGFSGNTIYF.

This clonotype was picked up many times. In nucleotides, the CDR3 is TGTGCCACCAGTGATGCGGACGGTTACACTGAAGCTTTCTTT. This translates into CATSDADGYTEAFF. The gene calls are TRBV24-1 and TRBJ1-1; D gene ambiguous. The length of the CDR3 is 14 residues. Germline V CDR1 and CDR2: KGHDR, SFDVKD. Trimming stripped 3 bases from V and 3 bases from J, with 10 bases between.

In this sample, this clonotype turned up many times. The genes are TRBV19 and TRBJ2-2; D unclear. CDR3 length equals 15 residues. V dropped 4 bases and J dropped 0 bases, with 9 bases sitting between them. CDR1 and CDR2 from the germline V gene are LNHDA and SQIVND (reference sequence). CDR3 loop: CASSTRTANTGELFF. The CDR3 DNA reads as TGTGCCAGTAGTACCCGGACGGCGAACACCGGGGAGCTGTTTTTT.

This clonotype was picked up many times. This rearrangement joins TRBV20-1 to TRBJ1-1; the D gene is possibly TRBD1 (6 bases). The CDR3 consists of 14 residues. Trimming removed 2 bases at V and 4 bases at J, with 14 bases between. Germline loops: CDR1 DFQATT, CDR2 SNEGSKA (reference sequence). CDR3 in amino acids: CSARSQGRGTEAFF. Written as DNA, the CDR3 is TGCAGTGCTAGATCCCAGGGGCGCGGCACTGAAGCTTTCTTT.

The rearrangement links TRBV6-1 to TRBJ2-7, with D perhaps matching TRBD1 (7 bases). V was trimmed by 5 bases and J by 6 bases, leaving 23 bases between them. CDR3 length equals 16 residues. The V gene's germline CDR1 is MNHNS and CDR2 SASEGT. CDR3 sequence: CASSRTSTGRPSEQYF. Written as DNA, the CDR3 is TGTGCCAGCAGTCGCACATCGACAGGGAGGCCCAGCGAGCAGTACTTC.

Many counts were recorded for this clonotype. The chain recombines TRBV6-1 with TRBJ2-5; no definite D call. Trimming pared 2 bases from V and 1 base from J, leaving 14 bases between. Germline lookup yields CDR1 MNHNS and CDR2 SASEGT. The CDR3 totals 16 residues. For the CDR3, the DNA is TGTGCCAGCAGTGAACGAAAAAGGGTACTCCAAGAGACCCAGTACTTC. Its translation is CASSERKRVLQETQYF.

For the CDR3, the DNA is TGTGCCAGCAGCTTCGTCAGAGCCTACGAGCAGTACTTC. Encoded protein: CASSFVRAYEQYF. This chain connects TRBV5-8 to TRBJ2-7, with D uncertain. Trimming pared 2 bases from V and 2 bases from J, leaving 8 bases between. The CDR3 sequence is 13 residues long. The germline gives CDR1 SGHTS, CDR2 YDEGEE.

There are many counts of this clonotype. The CDR3 loop is CASSLNLGGSEAFF. Written as DNA, the CDR3 is TGTGCCAGCAGCTTAAATTTGGGAGGATCTGAAGCTTTCTTT. The rearrangement joins TRBV7-8 to TRBJ1-1, with unresolved D. Germline CDR1 and CDR2: SGHVS and FQNEAQ. The CDR3 is made up of 14 amino acids. Trimming took 2 bases from V and 6 from J, leaving 13 bases between them.

A remark on this clonotype: This may stem from a read error, because a much larger clone lies one nucleotide away. The chain recombines TRBV12-3 or TRBV12-4 with TRBJ2-7; 7 positions match TRBD2. The CDR3 is 13 residues long. V was clipped by 5 bases and J by 9 bases; unmatched bases: 10. The CDR3 sequence is CASSPQRGEGQYF. The CDR3 nucleotides are TGTGCCAGCAGTCCTCAACGGGGGGAGGGGCAGTACTTC.

The sample holds many counts of this clonotype. The gene calls are TRBV7-3 and TRBJ2-3; the match to TRBD2 covers 11 bases. The J segment lost 4 bases and the V segment lost 5 bases, leaving 8 bases of the junction unmatched. The CDR3 totals 16 residues. The V gene's germline CDR1 is SGHTA and CDR2 FQGTGA. The CDR3 region is CASSLIAGGPSDTQYF. The CDR3 DNA reads as TGTGCCAGCAGCCTGATAGCGGGGGGGCCATCAGATACGCAGTATTTT. The full variable domain, its missing parts supplied by reference TRBV7-3 and TRBJ2-3, is GAGVSQTPSNKVTEKGKYVELRCDPISGHTALYWYRQSLGQGPEFLIYFQGTGAADDSGLPNDRFFAVRPEGSVSTLKIQRTERGDSAVYLCASSLIAGGPSDTQYFGPGTRLTVL.

V and J are TRBV27 and TRBJ2-5; D is uncertain. V shed 2 bases and J shed 9 bases, with 13 bases lying between them. CDR1 and CDR2 from the germline V gene are MNHEY and SMNVEV (reference sequence). The CDR3 covers 13 residues. The CDR3 protein is CASSLTEVDPQYF. The CDR3 nucleotides read TGTGCCAGCAGTTTAACCGAAGTGGACCCCCAGTACTTC.

V usage is TRBV10-3 and J usage is TRBJ1-1, with D perhaps matching TRBD1 (6 bases). The CDR3 spans 15 residues. The V and J ends lost 0 bases and 1 base respectively, with 9 bases between them. Looked up from germline, CDR1 is ENHRY and CDR2 is SYGVKD. The CDR3 DNA sequence: TGTGCCATCAGTGAGTCGGGACAACAGAACACTGAAGCTTTCTTT. The encoded protein is CAISESGQQNTEAFF.

The sample holds many counts of this clonotype. The V and J genes are TRBV7-9 and TRBJ2-7; TRBD2 matches at 9 bases. V gave up 5 bases and J gave up 3 bases; unmatched junction bases: 8. This CDR3 has 15 residues. Germline V gene lookup returns CDR1 SEHNR and CDR2 FQNEAQ (reference sequence). CDR3 coding DNA: TGTGCCAGCAGCCCTACCCTAGCGGGGCTCTACGAGCAGTACTTC. It encodes CASSPTLAGLYEQYF.

The chain recombines TRBV6-5 with TRBJ2-7; TRBD1 is a possible D gene (6 bases). The V end was cut by 4 bases, the J end by 7 bases, with 20 bases between. Germline V gene sequence: CDR1 MNHEY, CDR2 SVGAGI. This CDR3 has 15 residues. CDR3 amino acids: CASSFQGTSMWEQYF. In nucleotides, the CDR3 is TGTGCCAGCAGTTTCCAGGGGACAAGTATGTGGGAGCAGTACTTC.

This clonotype was detected ten times or more. The gene calls are TRBV25-1 and TRBJ1-1; D unresolved. Germline CDR1 MGHDK, CDR2 SYGVNS. The V end lost 4 bases, the J end lost 0 bases, and 9 bases lay between the germline ends. The CDR3 covers 14 residues. The CDR3 loop reads CASSGALLNTEAFF. CDR3 nucleotides: TGTGCCAGCAGTGGGGCCCTCCTGAACACTGAAGCTTTCTTT.

The genes are TRBV6-5 and TRBJ2-4; 8 nucleotides align to TRBD1. From germline, CDR1 is MNHEY and CDR2 SVGAGI. V dropped 4 bases and J dropped 6; count of bases not matched to a gene: 8. The CDR3 totals 15 residues. The CDR3 loop is CASSLTDRVGNIQYF. CDR3 coding DNA: TGTGCCAGCAGTTTAACGGACAGGGTTGGAAACATTCAGTACTTC.